The T cell receptor (beta chain) under discussion was sequenced for a study of blood T cell repertoires in COVID-19 (dated by TCRdb to the early 2020s). Study-level background: Samples covering the acute and convalescent phases of COVID-19 were provided by collaborators in the United States, Italy and Spain. The material from the prospective study consisted of cDNA or gDNA derived from T cells, B-cell-depleted T cells, or PBMCs. The samples were drawn from the first 160 participants of the ongoing ImmuneRACE study and from roughly 1,300 subjects provided by 6 global collaborators. Deeply sampled blood TCRbeta repertoires from subjects exposed to, actively infected with, or recovered from COVID-19 were included in the dataset. The sample metadata nearly always contained a de-identified subject ID, COVID-19 status, age in years and sex. The repertoires were released in a freely available public database meant as a resource for research on the immune response to SARS-CoV-2. HLA class I and class II types, where available, came from metadata supplied by the sample provider rather than from assay-based typing. Study-wide conclusions, independent of this receptor: The amount of clinical and demographic metadata varied by source and participant and was provided uncurated.

Each collaborating institution followed its own protocols to collect whole blood in K2EDTA tubes. For TCRbeta analysis, collaborator samples were shipped as frozen whole blood, as isolated PBMCs, or as DNA extracted from either sample type. TCRbeta CDR3 regions were amplified from genomic DNA using the immunoSEQ Assay, a bias-controlled multiplex PCR. Per the authors' processing: The number of nucleated cells in each sample was estimated by amplification of reference gene primers within the assay. To quantify the absolute abundance of each unique TCRbeta CDR3 rearrangement, sequence reads were collapsed and filtered. For each sample, productive Simpson clonality was calculated as the square root of Simpson's diversity index over productive rearrangements. In its TCRdb copy, this immuneACCESS table keeps in-frame sequences only and misses some clones. Where compared with another copy, unresolved V genes explain less than half of these, and the others have no known cause. The D gene and trimming were derived from the DNA, and the V and J assignments and clone size from that table. This sample comprises roughly 53,000 clones, about 85% of them detected only once. The ten largest clones represent 14% of the sample.

CDR1 is given as GTSNPN and CDR2 as SVGIG, both from the germline V gene (reference sequence). Trimming takes 0 bases from V and 2 bases from J, and the germline ends sit 14 bases apart. The CDR3 covers 16 residues, taking in both the cysteine and the phenylalanine. Solely the CDR3 DNA is kept, with 48 bases framed from the first base. Concerning this clone: It lacks a known antigen. No much larger clone exists at a distance of one base, and base qualities are not known.

The clonotype originates from a human donor in a cohort sampled during active COVID-19. Recombination linked TRBV30 to TRBJ1-3; a tentative D call is TRBD1 (5 bases match). The sample comprised peripheral blood. The DNA reads TGTGCCTGGAGTGTAGGGGTTTTTGGGACTGGAAACACCATATATTTT. Its product reads: CAWSVGVFGTGNTIYF.